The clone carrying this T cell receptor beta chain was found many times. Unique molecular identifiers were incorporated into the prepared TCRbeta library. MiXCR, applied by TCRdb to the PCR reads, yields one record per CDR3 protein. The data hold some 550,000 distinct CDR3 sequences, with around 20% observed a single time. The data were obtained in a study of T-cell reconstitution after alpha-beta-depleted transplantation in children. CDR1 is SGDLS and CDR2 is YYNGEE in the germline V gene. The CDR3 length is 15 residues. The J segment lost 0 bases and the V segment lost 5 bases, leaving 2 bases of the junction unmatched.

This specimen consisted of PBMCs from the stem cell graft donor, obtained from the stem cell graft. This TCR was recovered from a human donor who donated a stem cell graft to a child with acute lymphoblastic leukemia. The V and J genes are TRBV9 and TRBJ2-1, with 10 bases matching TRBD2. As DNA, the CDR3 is TGTGCCAGCAGTGCTAGCGGGAGCTCCTACAATGAGCAGTTCTTC. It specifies CASSASGSSYNEQFF.